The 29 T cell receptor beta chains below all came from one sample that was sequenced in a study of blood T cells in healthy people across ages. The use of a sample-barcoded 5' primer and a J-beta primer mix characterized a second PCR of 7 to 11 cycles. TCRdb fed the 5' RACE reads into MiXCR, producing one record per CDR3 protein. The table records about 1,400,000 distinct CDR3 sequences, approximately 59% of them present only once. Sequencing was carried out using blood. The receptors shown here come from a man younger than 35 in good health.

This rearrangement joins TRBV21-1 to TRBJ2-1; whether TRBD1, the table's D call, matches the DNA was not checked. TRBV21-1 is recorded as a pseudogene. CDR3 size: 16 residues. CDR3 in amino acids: CASSKPGQDTDNEQFF. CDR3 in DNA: TGTGCCAGCAGCAAGCCGGGACAAGATACCGACAATGAGCAGTTCTTC.

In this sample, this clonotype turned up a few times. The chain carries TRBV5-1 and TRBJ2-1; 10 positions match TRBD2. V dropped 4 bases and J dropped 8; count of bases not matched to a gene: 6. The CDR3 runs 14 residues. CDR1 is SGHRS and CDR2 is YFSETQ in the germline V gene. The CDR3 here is CASSPGLATDEQFF. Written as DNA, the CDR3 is TGCGCCAGCAGCCCGGGACTAGCGACGGATGAGCAGTTCTTC.

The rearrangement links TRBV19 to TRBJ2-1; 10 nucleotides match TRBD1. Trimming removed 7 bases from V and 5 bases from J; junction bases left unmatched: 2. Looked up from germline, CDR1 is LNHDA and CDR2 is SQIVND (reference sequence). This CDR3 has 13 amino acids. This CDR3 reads CASTGTGDNEQFF. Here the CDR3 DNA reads TGTGCCAGTACCGGGACAGGGGACAATGAGCAGTTCTTC.

The CDR3 loop is CASSYDQGLGYEQYF. CDR3 bases: TGTGCCAGCAGTTACGACCAGGGGTTGGGATACGAGCAGTACTTC. V and J are TRBV6-5 and TRBJ2-7; D may be TRBD1 (6 bases). Germline loops: CDR1 MNHEY, CDR2 SVGAGI. V lost 2 bases, J lost 4 bases, and 15 bases lay in between. There are 15 residues in the CDR3.

The CDR3 is CASSQVGQGESHGYTF. The CDR3 nucleotides are TGTGCCAGCAGCCAAGTTGGGCAGGGGGAGTCTCATGGCTACACCTTC. The chain is built from TRBV7-9 and TRBJ1-2; TRBD1 agrees at 7 bases. CDR3 length equals 16 residues. Germline lookup yields CDR1 SEHNR and CDR2 FQNEAQ (reference sequence). V shed 5 bases and J 6 bases; nucleotides not matched to a gene: 15.

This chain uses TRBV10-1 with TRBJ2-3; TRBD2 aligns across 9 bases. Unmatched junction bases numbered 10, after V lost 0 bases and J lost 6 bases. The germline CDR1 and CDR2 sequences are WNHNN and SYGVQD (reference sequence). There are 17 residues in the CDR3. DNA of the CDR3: TGCGCCAGCAGTGAGTCTGGCCTAGCGGGGATCACGGATACGCAGTATTTT. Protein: CASSESGLAGITDTQYF.

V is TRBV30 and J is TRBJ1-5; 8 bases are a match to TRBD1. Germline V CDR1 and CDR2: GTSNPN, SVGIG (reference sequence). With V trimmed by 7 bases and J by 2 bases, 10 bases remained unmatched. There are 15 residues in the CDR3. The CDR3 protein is CALDRVGEGNQPQHF. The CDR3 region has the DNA TGTGCCTTGGACAGGGTTGGTGAGGGCAATCAGCCCCAGCATTTT.

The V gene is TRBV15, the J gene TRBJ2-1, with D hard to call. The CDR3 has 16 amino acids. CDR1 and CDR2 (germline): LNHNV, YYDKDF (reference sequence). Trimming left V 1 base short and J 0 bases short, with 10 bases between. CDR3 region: CATSRGAVHSYNEQFF. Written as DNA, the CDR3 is TGTGCCACCAGCAGAGGGGCAGTCCACTCCTACAATGAGCAGTTCTTC.

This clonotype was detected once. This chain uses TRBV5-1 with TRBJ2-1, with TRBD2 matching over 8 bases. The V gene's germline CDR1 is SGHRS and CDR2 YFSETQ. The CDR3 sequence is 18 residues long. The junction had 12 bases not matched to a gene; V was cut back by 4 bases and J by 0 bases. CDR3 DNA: TGCGCCAGCAGCCCGATACTAGCGGACCAGAGCTCCTACAATGAGCAGTTCTTC. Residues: CASSPILADQSSYNEQFF.

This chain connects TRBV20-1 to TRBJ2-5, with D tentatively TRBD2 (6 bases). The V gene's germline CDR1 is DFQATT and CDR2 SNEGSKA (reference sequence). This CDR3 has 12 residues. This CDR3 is CSGGGRYETQYF. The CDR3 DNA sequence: TGCAGCGGCGGTGGGAGGTACGAGACCCAGTACTTC.

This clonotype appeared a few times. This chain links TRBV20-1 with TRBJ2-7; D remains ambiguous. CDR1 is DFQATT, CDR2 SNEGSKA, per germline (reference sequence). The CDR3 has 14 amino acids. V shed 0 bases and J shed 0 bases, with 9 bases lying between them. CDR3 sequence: CSARDKVFSYEQYF. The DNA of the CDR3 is TGCAGTGCTAGAGATAAGGTTTTCTCCTACGAGCAGTACTTC.

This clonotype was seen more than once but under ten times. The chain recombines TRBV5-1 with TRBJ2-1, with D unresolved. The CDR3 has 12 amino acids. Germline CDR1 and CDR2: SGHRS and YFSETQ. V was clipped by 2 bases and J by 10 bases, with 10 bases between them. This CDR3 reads CASSLEETEQFF. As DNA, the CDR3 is TGCGCCAGCAGCTTAGAAGAGACCGAGCAGTTCTTC.

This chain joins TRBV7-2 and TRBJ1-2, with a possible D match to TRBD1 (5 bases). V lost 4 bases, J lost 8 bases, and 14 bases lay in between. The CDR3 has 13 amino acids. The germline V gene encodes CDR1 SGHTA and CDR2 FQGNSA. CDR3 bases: TGTGCCAGCAGCTCATTCAGGGTGCGGGGCTACACCTTC. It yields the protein CASSSFRVRGYTF.

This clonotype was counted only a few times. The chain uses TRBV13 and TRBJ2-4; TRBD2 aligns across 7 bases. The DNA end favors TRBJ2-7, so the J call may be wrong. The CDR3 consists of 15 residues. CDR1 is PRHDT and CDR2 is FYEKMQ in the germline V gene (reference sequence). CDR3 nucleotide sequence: TGTGCCAGCAGCCCCGCGGAGGCTAGCGGTCTCGAGCAGTACTTC. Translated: CASSPAEASGLEQYF.

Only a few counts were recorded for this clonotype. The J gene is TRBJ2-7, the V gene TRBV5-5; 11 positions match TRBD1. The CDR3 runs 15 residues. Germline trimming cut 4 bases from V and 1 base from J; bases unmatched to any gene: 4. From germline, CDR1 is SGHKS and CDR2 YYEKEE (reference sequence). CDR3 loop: CASSGGQGASYEQYF. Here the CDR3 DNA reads TGTGCCAGCAGCGGAGGACAGGGGGCTTCCTACGAGCAGTACTTC.

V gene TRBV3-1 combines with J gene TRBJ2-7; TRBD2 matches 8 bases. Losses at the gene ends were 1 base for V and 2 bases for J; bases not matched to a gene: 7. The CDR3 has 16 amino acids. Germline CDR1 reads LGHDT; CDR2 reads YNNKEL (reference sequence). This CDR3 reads CASSQGLVAGPYEQYF. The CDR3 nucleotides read TGTGCCAGCAGCCAAGGTTTAGTAGCGGGGCCCTACGAGCAGTACTTC.

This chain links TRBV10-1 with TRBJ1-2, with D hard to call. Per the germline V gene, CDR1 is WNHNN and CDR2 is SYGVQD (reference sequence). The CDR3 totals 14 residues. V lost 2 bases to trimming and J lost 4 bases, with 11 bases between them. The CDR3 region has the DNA TGCGCCAGCAGTGAGGCTGGGGATACCTATGGCTACACCTTC. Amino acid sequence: CASSEAGDTYGYTF.

CDR3 protein: CASSTPGTLNNEQFF. DNA of the CDR3: TGTGCCAGTAGTACCCCCGGGACCCTAAACAATGAGCAGTTCTTC. The chain recombines TRBV19 with TRBJ2-1; D possibly matches TRBD1 or TRBD2 (5 bases each). Trimming removed 4 bases from V and 5 bases from J, with 15 bases in between. Germline assignment: CDR1 LNHDA and CDR2 SQIVND (reference sequence). The CDR3 spans 15 residues.

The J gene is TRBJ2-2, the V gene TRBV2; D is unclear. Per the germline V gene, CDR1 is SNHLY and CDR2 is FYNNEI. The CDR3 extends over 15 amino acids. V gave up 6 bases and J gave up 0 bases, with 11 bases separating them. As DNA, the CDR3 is TGTGCCAGCAGGCTTTCTTCCACGAACACCGGGGAGCTGTTTTTT. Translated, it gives CASRLSSTNTGELFF.

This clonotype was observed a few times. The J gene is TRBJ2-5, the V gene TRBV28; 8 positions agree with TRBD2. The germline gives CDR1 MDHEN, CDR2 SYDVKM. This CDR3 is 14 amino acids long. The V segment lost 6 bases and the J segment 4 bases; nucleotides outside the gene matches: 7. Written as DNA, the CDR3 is TGTGCCAGCAGCAAAAGCGGGGGTAGAGAGACCCAGTACTTC. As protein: CASSKSGGRETQYF.

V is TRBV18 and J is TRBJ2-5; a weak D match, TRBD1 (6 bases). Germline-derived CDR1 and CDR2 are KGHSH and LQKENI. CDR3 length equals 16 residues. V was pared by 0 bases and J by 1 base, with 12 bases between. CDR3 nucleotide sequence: TGTGCCAGCTCACCACCTCAGGGACAAATCCAAGAGACCCAGTACTTC. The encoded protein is CASSPPQGQIQETQYF.

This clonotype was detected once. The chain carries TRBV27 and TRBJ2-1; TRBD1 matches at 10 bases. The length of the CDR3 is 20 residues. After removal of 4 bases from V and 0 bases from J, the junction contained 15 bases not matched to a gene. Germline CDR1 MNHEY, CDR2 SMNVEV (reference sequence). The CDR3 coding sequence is TGTGCCAGCAGTTCCCCCGAGGACAGGGGGACCCATAGCTCCTACAATGAGCAGTTCTTC. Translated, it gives CASSSPEDRGTHSSYNEQFF.

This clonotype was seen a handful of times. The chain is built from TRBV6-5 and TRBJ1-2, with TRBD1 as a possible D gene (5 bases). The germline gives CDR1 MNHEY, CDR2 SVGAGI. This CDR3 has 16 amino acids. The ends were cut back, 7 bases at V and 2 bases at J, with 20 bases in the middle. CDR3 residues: CASISTVGLLNYGYTF. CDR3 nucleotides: TGTGCCAGCATCTCGACAGTAGGGCTCCTAAACTATGGCTACACCTTC.

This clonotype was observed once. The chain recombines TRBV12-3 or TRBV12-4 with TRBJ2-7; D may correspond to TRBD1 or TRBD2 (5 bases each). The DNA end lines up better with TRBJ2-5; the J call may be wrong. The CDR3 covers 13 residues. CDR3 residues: CASSQRWGETQYF. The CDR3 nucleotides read TGTGCCAGCAGTCAGCGGTGGGGGGAGACCCAGTACTTC.

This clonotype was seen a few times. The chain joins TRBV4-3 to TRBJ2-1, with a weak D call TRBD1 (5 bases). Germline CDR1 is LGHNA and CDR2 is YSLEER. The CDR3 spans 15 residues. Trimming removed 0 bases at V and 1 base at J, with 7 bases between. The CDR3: CASSQDRVSYNEQFF. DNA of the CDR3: TGCGCCAGCAGCCAAGACAGGGTTTCCTACAATGAGCAGTTCTTC.

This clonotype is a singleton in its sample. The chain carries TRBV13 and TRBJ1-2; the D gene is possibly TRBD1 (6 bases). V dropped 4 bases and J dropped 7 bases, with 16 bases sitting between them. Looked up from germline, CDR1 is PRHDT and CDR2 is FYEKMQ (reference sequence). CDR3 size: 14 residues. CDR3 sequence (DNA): TGTGCCAGCAGCTCTCCGGGACATCAGGGTGGCTACACCTTC. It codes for CASSSPGHQGGYTF.

DNA for the CDR3: TGTGCCAGCAGCGTCAAACACCGCAGCGGGGGCCTATTCACAGATACGCAGTATTTT. It translates to CASSVKHRSGGLFTDTQYF. This sequence joins TRBV7-2 and TRBJ2-3, with 8 bases lining up with TRBD2. The CDR3 extends over 19 amino acids. V was clipped by 5 bases and J by 2 bases; unmatched bases: 18. Germline lookup yields CDR1 SGHTA and CDR2 FQGNSA.

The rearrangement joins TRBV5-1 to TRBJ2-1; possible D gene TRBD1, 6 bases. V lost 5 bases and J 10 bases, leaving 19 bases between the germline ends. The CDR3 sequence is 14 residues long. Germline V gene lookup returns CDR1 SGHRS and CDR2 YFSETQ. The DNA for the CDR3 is TGCGCCAGCAGTCGAAACCGACAGGCAGTGGAGCAGTTCTTC. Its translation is CASSRNRQAVEQFF.

CDR3 nucleotide sequence: TGTGCCAGCAGATCGCAAACAGGGGTCGATACTCAGCCCCAGCATTTT. Protein product: CASRSQTGVDTQPQHF. The V and J genes are TRBV12-3 or TRBV12-4 and TRBJ1-5; 7 bases line up with TRBD1. Unmatched junction bases numbered 14, after V lost 6 bases and J lost 6 bases. This CDR3 contains 16 residues.